The 16 T cell receptor beta chains below all came from one sample that was sequenced in a study of PD-1 blockade in classical Hodgkin lymphoma. This table comes from immunoSEQ multiplex PCR, and its TCRdb copy is limited to in-frame clones, with some not included. Of about 93,000 clones detected, 78% appear once; the ten largest clones hold over 8%. Time point: cycle 4 day 1 (C4D1), after more than 5 weeks of nivolumab. Each of the patients experienced relapse following autologous stem cell transplantation, and their brentuximab vedotin exposure differed. This specimen consisted of peripheral blood mononuclear cells (PBMCs), obtained before the fourth cycle of nivolumab. The receptors here all came from a human donor with classical Hodgkin lymphoma.

Remarks on this clone: A read error may produce the germline difference seen at one junction end. The genes are TRBV9 and TRBJ1-2; TRBD1 matches at 7 bases. The CDR3 sequence is 13 residues long. Germline V gives CDR1 SGDLS, CDR2 YYNGEE. The CDR3 region has the DNA TGTGCCAGCAGCTTTAGTGAGGGGGCCTGGCCCTACTTC. As protein: CASSFSEGAWPYF.

This clone has at least ten counts. V and J are TRBV5-1 and TRBJ1-2; no firm D call. V was clipped by 7 bases and J by 0 bases, with 10 bases between them. The CDR3 loop spans 13 amino acids. CDR1 and CDR2 from the germline V gene are SGHRS and YFSETQ. This chain's CDR3 is CASGSEANYGYTF. The CDR3 DNA sequence: TGCGCCAGCGGTTCTGAGGCTAACTATGGCTACACCTTC.

The chain employs TRBV6-6 and TRBJ2-7; TRBD2 agrees at 8 bases. The CDR3 extends over 16 amino acids. Germline V gene lookup returns CDR1 MNHNY and CDR2 SVGAGI (reference sequence). The ends lost 8 bases at V and 7 bases at J; junction bases unmatched: 19. In DNA, the CDR3 is TGTGCCAGCTCCTTGGACCTAAAGCGGGGGCGTGGAGAGCAGTACTTC. This gives the protein CASSLDLKRGRGEQYF.

CDR3 amino acids: CASSPRGLAGIGTQYF. The DNA of the CDR3 is TGTGCCAGTAGTCCTAGGGGACTAGCGGGAATCGGCACGCAGTATTTT. The gene calls are TRBV19 and TRBJ2-3, with TRBD2 identical over 13 bases. Germline trimming cut 5 bases from V and 9 bases from J; bases unmatched to any gene: 11. This CDR3 comprises 16 residues. CDR1 is LNHDA, CDR2 SQIVND, per germline (reference sequence).

V gene TRBV5-1 combines with J gene TRBJ1-1; 7 positions match TRBD1. CDR1 SGHRS and CDR2 YFSETQ come from the germline V gene. The CDR3 has 15 residues. V lost 2 bases to trimming and J lost 0 bases; unmatched junction nucleotides: 4. CDR3 sequence (DNA): TGCGCCAGCAGCTTCCTGACAGGGATGAACACTGAAGCTTTCTTT. It translates to CASSFLTGMNTEAFF. The full variable domain, its missing parts supplied by reference TRBV5-1 and TRBJ1-1, is KAGVTQTPRYLIKTRGQQVTLSCSPISGHRSVSWYQQTPGQGLQFLFEYFSETQRNKGNFPGRFSGRQFSNSRSEMNVSTLELGDSALYLCASSFLTGMNTEAFFGQGTRLTVV.

Notes on this clone: One end of the junction fails to match germline, which may point to a read error. The V gene is TRBV10-3, the J gene TRBJ2-7, with D possibly being TRBD2 (6 bases). The CDR3 is 11 residues long. From germline, CDR1 is ENHRY and CDR2 SYGVKD. The CDR3 nucleotides are TGTGCCATCAGCCAGGACTACGAGCAGTGCTTC. Its protein is CAISQDYEQCF.

CDR3 loop: CASSLLGQGAQYF. CDR3 coding DNA: TGTGCCAGCAGCTTACTGGGACAGGGGGCCCAGTACTTC. This rearrangement joins TRBV7-2 to TRBJ2-5; the match to TRBD1 covers 11 bases. Germline V gives CDR1 SGHTA, CDR2 FQGNSA. V lost 2 bases to trimming and J lost 9 bases; unmatched junction nucleotides: 2. The CDR3 is made up of 13 amino acids.

This clone was counted a few times. This sequence joins TRBV7-8 and TRBJ1-2; 8 positions agree with TRBD1. Germline loops: CDR1 SGHVS, CDR2 FQNEAQ. J was trimmed by 4 bases and V by 4 bases; bases with no gene match: 11. This CDR3 is built from 16 residues. The DNA for the CDR3 is TGTGCCAGCAGCTCTACCCGGACAGGGCCACTCTATGGCTACACCTTC. This encodes CASSSTRTGPLYGYTF.

V gene TRBV28 combines with J gene TRBJ1-1; no reliable D call. Trimming took off 6 bases at V and 11 bases at J, with 22 bases between the two ends. The germline V gene encodes CDR1 MDHEN and CDR2 SYDVKM. The CDR3 extends over 14 amino acids. The CDR3 bases are TGTGCCAGCAGCCCAACCGGGGTCTCCGGGAAGGCTTTCTTT. Protein product: CASSPTGVSGKAFF.

The V and J genes are TRBV9 and TRBJ1-2; the match to TRBD1 covers 8 bases. The germline V gene encodes CDR1 SGDLS and CDR2 YYNGEE. Trimming at V came to 3 bases and at J to 1 base, leaving 8 bases not matched to a gene. This CDR3 has 16 residues. CDR3 region: CASSAMATGDNYGYTF. Here the CDR3 DNA reads TGTGCCAGCAGCGCCATGGCGACAGGGGATAACTATGGCTACACCTTC.

This sequence joins TRBV19 and TRBJ2-2; D gene unclear. Germline CDR1 reads LNHDA; CDR2 reads SQIVND (reference sequence). CDR3 length equals 12 residues. Trimming pared 7 bases from V and 1 base from J, leaving 4 bases between. The CDR3, as DNA: TGTGCCAGTAATAAGAACACCGGGGAGCTGTTTTTT. Protein sequence: CASNKNTGELFF. Looking up the rest from reference TRBV19 and TRBJ2-2 gives the full variable domain: DGGITQSPKYLFRKEGQNVTLSCEQNLNHDAMYWYRQDPGQGLRLIYYSQIVNDFQKGDIAEGYSVSREKKESFPLTVTSAQKNPTAFYLCASNKNTGELFFGEGSRLTVL.

The chain has TRBV27 and TRBJ2-7; 9 nucleotides match TRBD2. V lost 10 bases, J lost 3 bases, and 4 bases stayed unmatched. The CDR3 length is 12 residues. Germline V gene lookup returns CDR1 MNHEY and CDR2 SMNVEV (reference sequence). In nucleotides, the CDR3 is TGTGCCACTCTAGCGGGAAACTACGAGCAGTACTTC. Translating gives CATLAGNYEQYF.

The chain is built from TRBV5-8 and TRBJ2-7; D is possibly TRBD1 (6 bases). Trimming cost V 10 bases and J 1 base, with 12 bases left between them. Looked up from germline, CDR1 is SGHTS and CDR2 is YDEGEE. This CDR3 region has 12 residues. The CDR3 DNA sequence: TGTGCCGGTGACAGGACTTCCTACGAGCAGTACTTC. Protein: CAGDRTSYEQYF.

This clone was detected a few times. The genes are TRBV18 and TRBJ2-5, with 7 positions matching TRBD2. The CDR3 loop spans 15 amino acids. Germline assignment: CDR1 KGHSH and CDR2 LQKENI. The trim removed 6 bases at V and 5 bases at J, leaving 12 bases unmatched. The DNA of the CDR3 is TGTGCCAGCTCTCAACTGTGGGCTAGCGGCGAGACCCAGTACTTC. Amino acids: CASSQLWASGETQYF.

This chain uses TRBV4-2 with TRBJ2-1; 11 bases match TRBD2. V gave up 0 bases and J gave up 0 bases; unmatched junction bases: 4. Per germline, CDR1 LGHNA and CDR2 YNFKEQ. CDR3 length equals 18 residues. CDR3 in DNA: TGTGCCAGCAGCCAAGATCTAGCGGGGGGCAGCTCCTACAATGAGCAGTTCTTC. This codes for CASSQDLAGGSSYNEQFF.

The rearrangement joins TRBV2 to TRBJ2-5, with D perhaps TRBD2 (6 bases). The germline V and J ends were trimmed by 2 bases and 2 bases, with 9 bases remaining between them. In germline, CDR1 is SNHLY, CDR2 FYNNEI. The CDR3 consists of 14 residues. This CDR3 reads CASSELAAQETQYF. CDR3 in DNA: TGTGCCAGCAGTGAATTAGCGGCTCAAGAGACCCAGTACTTC.